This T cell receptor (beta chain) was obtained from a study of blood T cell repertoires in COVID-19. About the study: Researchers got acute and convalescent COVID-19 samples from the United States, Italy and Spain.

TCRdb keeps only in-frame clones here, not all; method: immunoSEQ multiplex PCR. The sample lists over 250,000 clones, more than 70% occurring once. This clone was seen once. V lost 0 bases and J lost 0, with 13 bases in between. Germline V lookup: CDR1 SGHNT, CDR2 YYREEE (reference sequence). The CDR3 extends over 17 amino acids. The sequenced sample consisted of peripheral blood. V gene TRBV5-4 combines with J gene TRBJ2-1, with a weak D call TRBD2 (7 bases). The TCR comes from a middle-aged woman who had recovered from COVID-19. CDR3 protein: CASSLAGGGRSYNEQFF. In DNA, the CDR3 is TGTGCCAGCAGCTTGGCGGGGGGCGGACGCTCCTACAATGAGCAGTTCTTC.